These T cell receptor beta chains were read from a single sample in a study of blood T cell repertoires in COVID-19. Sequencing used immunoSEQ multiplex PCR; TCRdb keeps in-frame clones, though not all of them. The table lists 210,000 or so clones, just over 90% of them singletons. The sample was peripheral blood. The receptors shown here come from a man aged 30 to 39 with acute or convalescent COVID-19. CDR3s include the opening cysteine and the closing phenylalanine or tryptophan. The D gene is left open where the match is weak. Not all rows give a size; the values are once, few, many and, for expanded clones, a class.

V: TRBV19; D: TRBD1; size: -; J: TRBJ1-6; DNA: TGTGCCAGTAGTATCGGACAGGGAATTTCACCCCTCCACTTT; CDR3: CASSIGQGISPLHF
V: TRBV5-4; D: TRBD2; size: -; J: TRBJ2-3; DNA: TGTGCCAGCAGCACCCTAACTAGCGGGAGGGCCTTAGATACGCAGTATTTT; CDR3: CASSTLTSGRALDTQYF
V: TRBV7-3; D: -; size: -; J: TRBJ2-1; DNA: TGTGCCAGCAGCTTAATCCCAAGCGTAGATGAGCAGTTCTTC; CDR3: CASSLIPSVDEQFF
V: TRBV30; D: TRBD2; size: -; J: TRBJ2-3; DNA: TGTGCCTGGAGTGATTTTAGGACTAGCGGGAGGTCGTATACGCAGTATTTT; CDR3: CAWSDFRTSGRSYTQYF
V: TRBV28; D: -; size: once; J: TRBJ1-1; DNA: TGTGCCAGCAGTTTAGGAGAGTTCCGATCCCCTGAAGCTTTCTTT; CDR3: CASSLGEFRSPEAFF
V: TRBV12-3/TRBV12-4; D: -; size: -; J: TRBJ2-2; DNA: TGTGCCAGCAGCAACACGGGAACCGGGGAGCTGTTTTTT; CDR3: CASSNTGTGELFF
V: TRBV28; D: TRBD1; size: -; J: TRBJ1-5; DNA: TGTGCCAGCAAACAGGGGAGCCTCAATCAGCCCCAGCATTTT; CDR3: CASKQGSLNQPQHF
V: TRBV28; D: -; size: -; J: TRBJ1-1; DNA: TGTGCCAGCAGCTCGGGACACCCGAACACTGAAGCTTTCTTT; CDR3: CASSSGHPNTEAFF
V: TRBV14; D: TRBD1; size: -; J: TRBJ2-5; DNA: TGTGCCAGCAGCGGATTACAGGGGGTAGGGACCCAGTACTTC; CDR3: CASSGLQGVGTQYF
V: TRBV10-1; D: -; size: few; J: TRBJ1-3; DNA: TGCGCCAGCAGCCGGGGGTTTGGAAACACCATATATTTT; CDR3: CASSRGFGNTIYF
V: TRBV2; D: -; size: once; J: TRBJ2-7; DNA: TGTGCCAGCAGTGTTCAAATGGCCCCCGAGCAGTACTTC; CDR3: CASSVQMAPEQYF
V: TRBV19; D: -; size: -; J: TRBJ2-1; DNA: TGTGCCAGTAGTATAGATCCGGCTAGCCGTGAGCAGTTCTTC; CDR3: CASSIDPASREQFF
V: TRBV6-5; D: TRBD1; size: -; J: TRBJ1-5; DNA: TGTGCCAGCTTTGACAGGGCCAGCAATCAGCCCCAGCATTTT; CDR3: CASFDRASNQPQHF
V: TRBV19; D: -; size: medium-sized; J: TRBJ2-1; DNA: TGTGCCAGTCATCCCGTGTCTAGCTCCTACAATGAGCAGTTCTTC; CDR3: CASHPVSSSYNEQFF
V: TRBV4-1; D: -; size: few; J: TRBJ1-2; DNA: TGCGCCAGCAGCCAAGTAGGATCCGGCAGGGCTAACTATGGCTACACCTTC; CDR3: CASSQVGSGRANYGYTF
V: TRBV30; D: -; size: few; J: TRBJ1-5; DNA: TGTGCCTGGACAGGAGGTGACAATCAGCCCCAGCATTTT; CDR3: CAWTGGDNQPQHF
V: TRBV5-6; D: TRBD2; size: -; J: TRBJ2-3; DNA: TGTGCCAGCAGCCTAAGACTAGCGGGGGGTTCAGATACGCAGTATTTT; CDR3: CASSLRLAGGSDTQYF
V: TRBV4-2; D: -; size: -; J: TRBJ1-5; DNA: TGTGCCAGCAGCCAATCCGACAGAGATAGCAATCAGCCCCAGCATTTT; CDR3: CASSQSDRDSNQPQHF
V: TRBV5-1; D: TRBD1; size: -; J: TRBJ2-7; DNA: TGCGCCAGCAGCTTGATGGGACAGGGAAGCTCCTACGAGCAGTACTTC; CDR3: CASSLMGQGSSYEQYF
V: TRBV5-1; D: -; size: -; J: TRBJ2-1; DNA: TGCGCCAGCAGCCCGGGACACCAGACCAATGAGCAGTTCTTC; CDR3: CASSPGHQTNEQFF
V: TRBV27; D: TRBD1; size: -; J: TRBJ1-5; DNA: TGTGCCAGCAGTGCCACGGGACAGGGAATGCCCCAGCATTTT; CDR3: CASSATGQGMPQHF
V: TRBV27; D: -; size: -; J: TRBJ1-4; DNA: TGTGCCAGCAGTTTCGCAGGGTTGGGAAAACTGTTTTTT; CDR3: CASSFAGLGKLFF
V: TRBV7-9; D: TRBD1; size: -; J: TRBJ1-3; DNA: TGTGCCAGCAGCTTCGACAGGGTCTCTGGAAACACCATATATTTT; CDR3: CASSFDRVSGNTIYF
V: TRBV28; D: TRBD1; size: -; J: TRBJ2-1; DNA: TGTGCCAGCAGTACCGACAGGGGAAAGCAGTTCTTC; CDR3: CASSTDRGKQFF
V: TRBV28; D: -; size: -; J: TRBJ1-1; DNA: TGTGCCAGCGGGAGTGGGGTTAACACTGAAGCTTTCTTT; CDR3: CASGSGVNTEAFF
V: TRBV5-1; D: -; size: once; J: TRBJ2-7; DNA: TGCGCCAGCAACCGGGACACCGGCCGGGGCGAGCAGTACTTC; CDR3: CASNRDTGRGEQYF
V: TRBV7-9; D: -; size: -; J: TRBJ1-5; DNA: TGTGCCAGCAGCTTATTCGGTCAGCCCCAGCATTTT; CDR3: CASSLFGQPQHF
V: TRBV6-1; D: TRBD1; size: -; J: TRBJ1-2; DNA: TGTGCCAGCAGTGAACTGACAGGGTCTTTTAACTATGGCTACACCTTC; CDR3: CASSELTGSFNYGYTF
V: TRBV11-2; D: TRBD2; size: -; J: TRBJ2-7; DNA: TGTGCCAGCAGCTTGGGACTAGCGGGACTATACGAGCAGTACTTC; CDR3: CASSLGLAGLYEQYF
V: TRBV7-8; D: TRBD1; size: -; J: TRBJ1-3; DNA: TGTGCCAGCAGCTTATCGACAGGGGGAAACACCATATATTTT; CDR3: CASSLSTGGNTIYF
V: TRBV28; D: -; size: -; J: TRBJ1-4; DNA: TGTGCCAGCAGTTTGGGGGGAAGACTGGACGAAAAACTGTTTTTT; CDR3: CASSLGGRLDEKLFF
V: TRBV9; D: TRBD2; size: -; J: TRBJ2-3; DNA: TGTGCCAGCAGCGTAGTGCCTAGCGGTATGACAGATACGCAGTATTTT; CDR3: CASSVVPSGMTDTQYF
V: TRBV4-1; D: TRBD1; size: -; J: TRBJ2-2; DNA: TGCGCCAGCAGCCAAGGTTTGAAGGGGGCAGGAACCGGGGAGCTGTTTTTT; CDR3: CASSQGLKGAGTGELFF
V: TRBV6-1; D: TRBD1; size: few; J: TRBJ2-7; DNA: TGTGCCAGCAGTGAGACAGGGGTCTTCAATTTTGATTGGTCCTTC; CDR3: CASSETGVFNFDWSF
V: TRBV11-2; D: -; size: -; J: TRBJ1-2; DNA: TGTGCCAGCAGCCCCCAGGGATGGGGCTACACCTTC; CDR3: CASSPQGWGYTF
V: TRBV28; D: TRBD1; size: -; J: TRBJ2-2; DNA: TGTGCCAGCAGTGCGTGGGGGACAGGGAACACCGGGGAGCTGTTTTTT; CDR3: CASSAWGTGNTGELFF
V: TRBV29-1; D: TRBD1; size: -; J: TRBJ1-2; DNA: TGCAGCGTCGGAACATGGGTCGGACAGGGGATCGGCTACACCTTC; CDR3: CSVGTWVGQGIGYTF
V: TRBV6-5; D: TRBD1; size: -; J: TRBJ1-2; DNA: TGTGCCAGCAGTTACCGCACAGGGGCTCACTATGGCTACACCTTC; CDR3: CASSYRTGAHYGYTF
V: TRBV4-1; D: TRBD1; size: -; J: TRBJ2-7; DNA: TGCGCCAGCAGCCAAGTTGGGACAGCCTACGAGCAGTACTTC; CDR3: CASSQVGTAYEQYF
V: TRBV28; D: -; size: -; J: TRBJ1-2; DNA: TGTGCCAGCAGTTTAGTATATGGGGGGTCGGCGTATGGCTACACCTTC; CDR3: CASSLVYGGSAYGYTF
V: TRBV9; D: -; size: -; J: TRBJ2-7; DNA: TGTGCCAGCAGCGTAGCGCTCGGTCAGGGGTACGAGCAGTACTTC; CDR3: CASSVALGQGYEQYF
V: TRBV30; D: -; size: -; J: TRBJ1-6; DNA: TGTGCCTTACACGGACTCGGAGGTTCACCCCTCCACTTT; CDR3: CALHGLGGSPLHF
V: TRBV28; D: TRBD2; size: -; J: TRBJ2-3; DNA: TGTGCCAGCAGTTTTGGGACTAGAGAGTATTTT; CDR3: CASSFGTREYF
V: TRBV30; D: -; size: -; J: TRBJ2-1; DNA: TGTGCCTGTAAGAGGGCAGGCTGGACCTACAATGAGCAGTTCTTC; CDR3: CACKRAGWTYNEQFF
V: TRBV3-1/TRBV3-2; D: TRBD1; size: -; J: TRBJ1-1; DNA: TGTGCCAGCAGCCAAGAGGGGACAGGGAGAAGTACTGAAGCTTTCTTT; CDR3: CASSQEGTGRSTEAFF
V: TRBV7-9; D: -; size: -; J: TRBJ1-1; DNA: TGTGCCAGCAGCGAGGAGGACCGCCCGAACACTGAAGCTTTCTTT; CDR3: CASSEEDRPNTEAFF
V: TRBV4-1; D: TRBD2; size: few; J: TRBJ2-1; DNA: TGCGCCAGCAGCCAAGAGGTAGCGGGAGTTAATGAGCAGTTCTTC; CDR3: CASSQEVAGVNEQFF
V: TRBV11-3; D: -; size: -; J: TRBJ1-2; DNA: TGTGCCAGCAGCTATAATACAGGGAACGGCTACACCTTC; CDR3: CASSYNTGNGYTF
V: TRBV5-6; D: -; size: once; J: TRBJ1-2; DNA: TGTGCCAGCAGCGGGTGGAACAGATTCCTCTCCTATGGCTACACCTTC; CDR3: CASSGWNRFLSYGYTF
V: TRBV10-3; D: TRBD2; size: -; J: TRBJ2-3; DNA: TGTGCCATCAGTGAGCTCAGCGGGAGGGCGACGCAGTATTTT; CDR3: CAISELSGRATQYF
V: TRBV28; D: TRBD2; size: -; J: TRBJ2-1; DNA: TGTGCCAGCAGTCGGGCTAGCGGGAGCAATGAGCAGTTCTTC; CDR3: CASSRASGSNEQFF
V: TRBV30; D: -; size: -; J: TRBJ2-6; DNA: TGTGCCTGGGGCTCGGGGGCCAACGTCCTGACTTTC; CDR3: CAWGSGANVLTF
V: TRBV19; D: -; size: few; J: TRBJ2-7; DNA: TGTGCCAGTAGTTTTTCAGGGGTCGGGGAGCAGTACTTC; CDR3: CASSFSGVGEQYF